Presented here are 29 T cell receptor beta chains from one specimen sequenced in a study of T cells in Graves' hyperthyroidism and ophthalmopathy. Authors of the study amplified TCR beta CDR3 regions from RNA transcripts. First-round RT-PCR with HTBI primers amplified the TCR CDR3 region. MiXCR, run by TCRdb on the multiplex PCR reads, gives a single entry per CDR3 protein. The sample yields roughly 300,000 distinct CDR3 sequences, about 25% seen once. Source material: blood. The source is a man in his forties with Graves' hyperthyroidism that later progressed to Graves' ophthalmopathy.

The V call is TRBV3-1, the J call TRBJ2-7; the D is unclear. CDR1 is LGHDT, CDR2 YNNKEL, per germline (reference sequence). V was shortened by 4 bases and J by 1 base, with 11 bases between the two germline ends. The CDR3 consists of 14 residues. CDR3 sequence (DNA): TGTGCCAGCAGCCCGTGGACCGAATCCTACGAGCAGTACTTC. Its protein is CASSPWTESYEQYF.

The chain is built from TRBV12-5 and TRBJ1-5, with D perhaps matching TRBD1 (5 bases). Trimming left V 5 bases short and J 11 bases short, with 13 bases between. Germline CDR1 is LGHNT and CDR2 is FRNRAP. The CDR3 consists of 12 residues. The CDR3 here is CASGGGCPAQHF. The CDR3 DNA is TGTGCTAGTGGTGGGGGGTGCCCGGCCCAGCATTTT.

This clonotype was detected a few times. The rearrangement links TRBV4-1 to TRBJ1-5, with TRBD1 as a possible D gene (6 bases). Germline V CDR1 and CDR2: MGHRA, YSYEKL. Between the trimmed V and J ends, which lost 4 bases and 6 bases, there was a span of 25 bases. This CDR3 has 18 amino acids. The CDR3 loop reads CASSPVPGADSVVQPQHF. In DNA form, the CDR3 reads TGCGCCAGCAGCCCAGTCCCAGGGGCGGATAGTGTGGTTCAGCCCCAGCATTTT.

This clonotype was seen ten or more times. This rearrangement joins TRBV6-5 to TRBJ2-7; the match to TRBD2 covers 9 bases. V was clipped by 3 bases and J by 4 bases; unmatched bases: 7. This CDR3 has 15 amino acids. Germline-derived CDR1 and CDR2 are MNHEY and SVGAGI. The CDR3 region is CASSYDSRGGYEQYF. For the CDR3, the DNA is TGTGCCAGCAGTTATGACTCGCGGGGGGGTTACGAGCAGTACTTC.

The chain carries TRBV6-1 and TRBJ2-7; TRBD1 aligns across 7 bases. The trim removed 6 bases at V and 2 bases at J, leaving 10 bases unmatched. The CDR3 covers 15 residues. CDR1 is MNHNS and CDR2 is SASEGT in the germline V gene. In nucleotides, the CDR3 is TGTGCCAGCAGACACGGGACAGCTTTCCCCTACGAGCAGTACTTC. Amino acids: CASRHGTAFPYEQYF.

This clonotype was observed many times. The chain couples TRBV12-3 or TRBV12-4 to TRBJ1-5, with 7 bases lining up with TRBD1. Losses at the gene ends were 6 bases for V and 3 bases for J; bases not matched to a gene: 8. The CDR3 extends over 15 amino acids. DNA for the CDR3: TGTGCCAGCAGAAACCAGGGGGTGGTCAATCAGCCCCAGCATTTT. Residues: CASRNQGVVNQPQHF.

The chain employs TRBV11-1 and TRBJ2-7; the D gene is possibly TRBD1 (6 bases). CDR3 length: 14 amino acids. V was trimmed by 5 bases and J by 3 bases, leaving 14 bases between them. Looked up from germline, CDR1 is SGHAT and CDR2 is FQDESV (reference sequence). The CDR3: CASSHSTGNYEQYF. DNA for the CDR3: TGTGCCAGCAGCCACTCGACAGGAAACTACGAGCAGTACTTC.

This clonotype was picked up many times. The V gene is TRBV9, the J gene TRBJ2-5; 11 bases match TRBD2. The CDR3 loop spans 16 amino acids. With 3 bases clipped from V and 7 bases from J, the junction kept 11 bases outside the gene matches. Looked up from germline, CDR1 is SGDLS and CDR2 is YYNGEE. CDR3 in amino acids: CASSGYRLAGLSTQYF. CDR3 nucleotides: TGTGCCAGCAGCGGCTACCGACTAGCGGGATTATCGACCCAGTACTTC.

This clonotype was counted a few times. The chain couples TRBV28 to TRBJ1-2, with 7 bases fitting TRBD1. This CDR3 is 15 amino acids long. Unmatched junction bases numbered 14, after V lost 5 bases and J lost 8 bases. Germline loops: CDR1 MDHEN, CDR2 SYDVKM. CDR3 coding DNA: TGTGCCAGCAGTGACGGGACAGCCATATTGGGGGGCTACACCTTC. Residues: CASSDGTAILGGYTF.

Many counts were recorded for this clonotype. The chain has TRBV6-5 and TRBJ2-7; 7 positions match TRBD1. This CDR3 spans 15 amino acids. Per germline, CDR1 MNHEY and CDR2 SVGAGI. V was clipped by 5 bases and J by 2 bases; unmatched bases: 9. CDR3 coding DNA: TGTGCCAGCAGTCCGTTGCCACAGGGGACCTACGAGCAGTACTTC. Protein product: CASSPLPQGTYEQYF.

This chain uses TRBV6-2 or TRBV6-3 with TRBJ2-7; 7 bases map to TRBD1. J lost 3 bases, V lost 0 bases, and 8 bases had no gene match. In germline, CDR1 is MNHEY, CDR2 SVGEGT. The CDR3 is 16 residues long. This CDR3 is CASSYSGDSLDYEQYF. The CDR3 DNA reads as TGTGCCAGCAGTTACTCAGGGGACAGCCTGGACTACGAGCAGTACTTC.

Ten or more counts support this clonotype. J is TRBJ1-2 and V is TRBV5-6; no clear D. V was trimmed by 0 bases and J by 4 bases, leaving 10 bases between them. The CDR3 loop spans 14 amino acids. Germline V CDR1 and CDR2: SGHDT, YYEEEE. The CDR3 region has the DNA TGTGCCAGCAGCTTGGGGGCTTATGGCTATGGCTACACCTTC. Translation gives CASSLGAYGYGYTF.

This clonotype was observed at least ten times. The V call is TRBV19, the J call TRBJ1-5; maybe TRBD1 (5 bases). This CDR3 contains 17 residues. Germline-derived CDR1 and CDR2 are LNHDA and SQIVND (reference sequence). V was trimmed by 4 bases and J by 0 bases, leaving 16 bases between them. The CDR3 is CASSTTRWGDSNQPQHF. The CDR3 region has the DNA TGTGCCAGTAGTACGACAAGGTGGGGGGATAGCAATCAGCCCCAGCATTTT.

This clonotype is a singleton in its sample. This chain uses TRBV24-1 with TRBJ2-2; D is possibly TRBD2 (6 bases). The CDR3 is 17 residues long. CDR1 is KGHDR, CDR2 SFDVKD, per germline. V lost 4 bases and J lost 2, with 16 bases in between. In nucleotides, the CDR3 is TGTGCCACCAGTGACCGAGCCTTAGCGGATAACACCGGGGAGCTGTTTTTT. Translated, it gives CATSDRALADNTGELFF.

This clonotype was recorded many times. The V gene is TRBV30, the J gene TRBJ1-1; D may be TRBD1 (6 bases). Trimming left V 1 base short and J 4 bases short, with 10 bases between. The germline V gene has CDR1 GTSNPN and CDR2 SVGIG (reference sequence). The length of the CDR3 is 13 residues. The CDR3 protein is CAWSEGGLTEAFF. CDR3 coding DNA: TGTGCCTGGAGTGAAGGGGGTCTCACTGAAGCTTTCTTT.

V is TRBV28 and J is TRBJ2-5, with D maybe TRBD1 (6 bases). CDR1 and CDR2 (germline): MDHEN, SYDVKM. Trimming shortened V by 5 bases and J by 4 bases, and 17 bases separated the two germline ends. There are 15 residues in the CDR3. The CDR3: CASSPQGAAGETQYF. In nucleotides, the CDR3 is TGTGCCAGCAGTCCACAGGGAGCCGCTGGAGAGACCCAGTACTTC.

This chain uses TRBV6-2 or TRBV6-3 with TRBJ1-1; TRBD1 is a possible D gene (5 bases). CDR3 length: 14 residues. Germline lookup yields CDR1 MNHEY and CDR2 SVGEGT. V lost 6 bases and J 1 base, leaving 12 bases between the germline ends. The CDR3 sequence: CASREDTKNTEAFF. The CDR3 nucleotides are TGTGCCAGCAGAGAGGACACCAAGAACACTGAAGCTTTCTTT.

About this clonotype: A clone one base away is much larger, so this may be a read error. The rearrangement uses TRBV4-1 and TRBJ2-7; perhaps D is TRBD1 or TRBD2 (5 bases each). The CDR3 runs 14 residues. Germline lookup yields CDR1 MGHRA and CDR2 YSYEKL. DNA for the CDR3: TGCGCCGGCAGCCAAGATCGGGAACAGGCTCGGCAGTACTTC. The encoded protein is CAGSQDREQARQYF.

This clonotype showed up just once. This CDR3 is missing its conserved last phenylalanine or tryptophan, likely due to a read error. This sequence joins TRBV30 and TRBJ2-7; D may be TRBD1 (5 bases). This CDR3 contains 15 residues. V was shortened by 0 bases and J by 0 bases, with 12 bases between the two germline ends. Germline V gene sequence: CDR1 GTSNPN, CDR2 SVGIG (reference sequence). The CDR3 bases are TGTGCCTGGAGTGTACGGGCAGGGCGCTCCTACGAGCAGTACCTC. Translated, it gives CAWSVRAGRSYEQYL.

This clonotype was recorded at least ten times. The chain uses TRBV24-1 and TRBJ2-5, with D tentatively TRBD1 (6 bases). V lost 2 bases and J 1 base, leaving 10 bases between the germline ends. Germline CDR1 is KGHDR and CDR2 is SFDVKD. The CDR3 totals 15 residues. The CDR3 protein is CATSDSGQTQETQYF. CDR3 DNA: TGTGCCACCAGTGATTCCGGACAGACCCAAGAGACCCAGTACTTC.

Many counts were recorded for this clonotype. One junction end disagrees with the germline gene, perhaps due to a read error. The chain recombines TRBV19 with TRBJ1-1, with 7 nucleotides matching TRBD1. Germline V lookup: CDR1 LNHDA, CDR2 SQIVND (reference sequence). The CDR3 spans 17 residues. For the CDR3, the DNA is TGTGCCAGTAGTATAGATGAGGCGACAGGGTATCGCACTGAAGCTTTCTTC. It encodes CASSIDEATGYRTEAFF.

This clonotype was seen many times. The V gene is TRBV12-3 or TRBV12-4, the J gene TRBJ1-1, with D uncertain. The CDR3 sequence is 11 residues long. With 7 bases removed from V and 4 bases from J, the gap between germline ends came to 7 bases. CDR3 residues: CASTKGTEAFF. The DNA of the CDR3 is TGTGCCAGCACTAAGGGCACTGAAGCTTTCTTT.

At least ten counts were recorded for this clonotype. V and J are TRBV2 and TRBJ1-1; D call uncertain. The V end lost 4 bases, the J end lost 6 bases, and 3 bases lay between the germline ends. This CDR3 has 10 amino acids. In germline, CDR1 is SNHLY, CDR2 FYNNEI. The CDR3 DNA reads TGTGCCAGCAGTGCTCCTGAAGCTTTCTTT. It yields the protein CASSAPEAFF.

The chain recombines TRBV6-2 or TRBV6-3 with TRBJ1-5, with D perhaps TRBD1 (6 bases). With 8 bases removed from V and 0 bases from J, the gap between germline ends came to 23 bases. The CDR3 consists of 18 residues. Germline V lookup: CDR1 MNHEY, CDR2 SVGEGT. DNA of the CDR3: TGTGCCAGCGCCACACTGCACCGGACAGAGTATAGCAATCAGCCCCAGCATTTT. Translation gives CASATLHRTEYSNQPQHF.

This clonotype occurred many times. The CDR3 here is CASNSRPGQGGTGELFF. For the CDR3, the DNA is TGTGCCAGCAACTCTAGACCGGGACAGGGGGGAACCGGGGAGCTGTTTTTT. The J gene is TRBJ2-2, the V gene TRBV12-3 or TRBV12-4; 11 nucleotides match TRBD1. V gave up 7 bases and J gave up 5 bases; unmatched junction bases: 12. There are 17 residues in the CDR3.

This clonotype appeared many times. The V gene is TRBV19, the J gene TRBJ1-2; no reliable D call. CDR1 and CDR2 from the germline V gene are LNHDA and SQIVND (reference sequence). V was trimmed by 4 bases and J by 9 bases, leaving 15 bases between them. The CDR3 length is 13 residues. The chain's CDR3 is CASSSLAGSSYTF. The CDR3 DNA reads TGTGCCAGTAGTAGCCTTGCAGGAAGTAGCTACACCTTC.

This clonotype was counted many times. V gene TRBV7-3 combines with J gene TRBJ1-1; 7 bases match TRBD1. Germline V gene lookup returns CDR1 SGHTA and CDR2 FQGTGA. The CDR3 totals 13 residues. V lost 5 bases and J lost 7; bases outside the gene matches: 7. The CDR3 here is CASSLQDRLEAFF. The CDR3 nucleotides read TGTGCCAGCAGCCTTCAGGACAGGCTTGAAGCTTTCTTT. Together with reference TRBV7-3 and TRBJ1-1, the CDR3 gives the full variable domain: GAGVSQTPSNKVTEKGKYVELRCDPISGHTALYWYRQSLGQGPEFLIYFQGTGAADDSGLPNDRFFAVRPEGSVSTLKIQRTERGDSAVYLCASSLQDRLEAFFGQGTRLTVV.

This clonotype occurred many times. The rearrangement links TRBV9 to TRBJ1-5; TRBD1 might be the D (6 bases). Germline V gene data show CDR1 as SGDLS and CDR2 as YYNGEE. V was pared by 0 bases and J by 6 bases, with 13 bases between. The CDR3 length is 15 residues. CDR3 sequence reads: CASSVDNRAGQPQHF. In DNA form, the CDR3 reads TGTGCCAGCAGCGTAGACAACAGGGCCGGTCAGCCCCAGCATTTT.

The chain combines TRBV12-3 or TRBV12-4 with TRBJ2-7; D ambiguous. The V gene lost 7 bases and the J gene lost 3 bases, with 13 bases spanning the gap. The CDR3 consists of 13 residues. The CDR3 spells CASTPGRSYEQYF. The DNA for the CDR3 is TGTGCCAGCACCCCAGGACGGAGCTACGAGCAGTACTTC.